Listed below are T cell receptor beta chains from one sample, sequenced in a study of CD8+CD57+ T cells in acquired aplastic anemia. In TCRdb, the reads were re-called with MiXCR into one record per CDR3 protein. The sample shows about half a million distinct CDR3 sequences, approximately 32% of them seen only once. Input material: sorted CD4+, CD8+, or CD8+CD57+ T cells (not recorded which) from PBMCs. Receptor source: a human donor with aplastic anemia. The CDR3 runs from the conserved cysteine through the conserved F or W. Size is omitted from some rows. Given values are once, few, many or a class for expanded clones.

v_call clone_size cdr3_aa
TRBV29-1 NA CSLAPGQGYEQYF
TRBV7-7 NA CASSLWGRGDKGVQYF
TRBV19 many CASSIGQGQSYGYTF
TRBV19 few CASSPGQGYTDTQYF
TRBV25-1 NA CASTLGSGDEQFF
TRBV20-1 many CSASLGRDGYTF
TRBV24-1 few CASRGAQTQYF
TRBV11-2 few CASSFTPSGAGNTIYF
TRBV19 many CASSTGQGAYGYTF
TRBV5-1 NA CASTLGTSGTDTQYF
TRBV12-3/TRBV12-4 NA CASSNRGTGNTIYF
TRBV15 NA CATSSLILGTGLTNSPLHF
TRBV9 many CASSVGESSYNEQFF
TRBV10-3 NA CAITPVEGNYGYTF
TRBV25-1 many CASTLSGREVGNEQFF
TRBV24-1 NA CASIKAGGGYEQYF
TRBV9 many CASSVAAGGIYEQYF
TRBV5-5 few CASRSAGGADTQYF
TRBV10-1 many CASSTSNGAQYF
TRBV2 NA CASCGGANLNEQFF
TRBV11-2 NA CASNDLNEWGTQYF
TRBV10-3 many CAISESVQNTEAFF
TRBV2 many CASSELAGVRTDTQYF
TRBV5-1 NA CASSLDTGTVLSSYNSPLHF
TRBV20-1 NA CSAPPPGFADTQYF
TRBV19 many CASSISHGPGQGTYEQYF
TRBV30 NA CAWSDSLNQPQHF
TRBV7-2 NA CASSLGDQPLHF
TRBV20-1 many CSASRDRDRANYGYTF
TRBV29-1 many CSVRRETNTEAFF
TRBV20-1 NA CSAKTSGGYEQFF
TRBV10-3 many CAISESWRDDDEQYF
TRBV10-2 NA CASSLSAGGEQYF
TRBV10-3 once CAISSGGLNYGYTF
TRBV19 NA CASKEGPNYGYTF
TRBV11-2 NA CASSLRQVQETQYF
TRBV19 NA CASSTTVNEQLF
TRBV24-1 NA CAGSTAMNTEAFF
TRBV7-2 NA CASSLYRTSYEQYF
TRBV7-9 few CASSYTGAQSTEAFF
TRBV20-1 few CSAREGETQYF
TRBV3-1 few CASSQYRDSHYGYTF
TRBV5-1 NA CASSLDRDGNTIYF
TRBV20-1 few CSASTSGRRNEQYF
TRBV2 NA CASKRDSQDYQQFF
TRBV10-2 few CASSDEGEGTSPLHF
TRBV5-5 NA CASSYSGYGSNQPQHF
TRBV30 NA CAWSVFEKNEKLFF
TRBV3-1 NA CASSQISYEQYF
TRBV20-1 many CSAREASSGNTIYF
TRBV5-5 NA CASSLGEREKLFF
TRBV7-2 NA CASRSTNGTPFF
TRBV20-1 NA CSARPGNGELFF